The 32 T cell receptor beta chains below all came from one sample that was sequenced in a study of blood T cells in healthy people across ages. A second roughly 7 to 12 cycle PCR used barcoded and J-beta primers. TCRdb re-analysed the 5' RACE reads in MiXCR, keeping a single row per CDR3 protein. Among over 700,000 distinct CDR3 sequences listed, 53% were seen once. The source material was blood. Every receptor here comes from a man at least 80 years old in good health.

This clonotype came up a few times. V usage is TRBV20-1 and J usage is TRBJ2-4, with 7 bases fitting TRBD2. The J call may be in error: the DNA end matches TRBJ2-7 better. The CDR3 runs 11 residues. Germline CDR1 reads DFQATT; CDR2 reads SNEGSKA (reference sequence). CDR3 DNA sequence: TGCATTAAGCGGGGTTCCTACGAGCAGTACTTC. Translation: CIKRGSYEQYF.

The gene calls are TRBV6-4 and TRBJ1-2, with 8 bases identical to TRBD1. V dropped 0 bases and J dropped 8; count of bases not matched to a gene: 5. CDR1 and CDR2 (germline): MRHNA, SNTAGT. The length of the CDR3 is 14 residues. Written as DNA, the CDR3 is TGTGCCAGCAGTGACTCATGGACAGGGCAGGGCTACACCTTC. Its translation: CASSDSWTGQGYTF.

This chain joins TRBV7-2 and TRBJ2-3; 10 bases are shared with TRBD2. J was trimmed by 2 bases and V by 3 bases; bases with no gene match: 5. The germline V gene has CDR1 SGHTA and CDR2 FQGNSA. The CDR3 contains 16 residues. CDR3 residues: CASSFRLAGFTDTQYF. As DNA, the CDR3 is TGTGCCAGCAGCTTCAGACTAGCGGGCTTCACAGATACGCAGTATTTT.

The V call is TRBV6-1, the J call TRBJ2-1, with 8 bases matching TRBD2. CDR3 size: 14 residues. Trimming took 6 bases from V and 7 from J; bases not matched to a gene: 8. CDR1 and CDR2 (germline): MNHNS, SASEGT. The CDR3 region is CASRRSGRPNEQFF. DNA of the CDR3: TGTGCCAGCAGGAGAAGCGGGAGACCTAATGAGCAGTTCTTC.

The chain recombines TRBV2 with TRBJ2-4; TRBD2 aligns across 13 bases. The J call may be in error: the DNA end matches TRBJ2-5 better. Germline-derived CDR1 and CDR2 are SNHLY and FYNNEI. CDR3 size: 15 residues. The CDR3 loop reads CASQGLAGEDETQYF. In DNA form, the CDR3 reads TGTGCCAGCCAAGGACTAGCGGGAGAAGATGAGACCCAGTACTTC.

This clonotype was observed at least ten times. The chain uses TRBV5-1 and TRBJ2-1; TRBD2 matches at 14 bases. Germline V gene data show CDR1 as SGHRS and CDR2 as YFSETQ. This CDR3 contains 16 residues. Trimming at V came to 3 bases and at J to 7 bases, leaving 6 bases not matched to a gene. CDR3 in amino acids: CASSSPGTSGSNEQFF. The CDR3 coding sequence is TGCGCCAGCAGCTCTCCCGGGACTAGCGGGAGTAATGAGCAGTTCTTC.

The V gene is TRBV18, the J gene TRBJ2-7; 8 bases agree with TRBD1. The CDR3 has 13 amino acids. Germline CDR1 is KGHSH and CDR2 is LQKENI. J was trimmed by 5 bases and V by 5 bases; bases with no gene match: 5. CDR3 in DNA: TGTGCCAGCTCAAGGACAGGGCCTGACGAGCAGTACTTC. Translation: CASSRTGPDEQYF.

This chain uses TRBV24-1 with TRBJ2-1; TRBD2 matches at 7 bases. The V segment lost 0 bases and the J segment 5 bases; nucleotides outside the gene matches: 6. The CDR3 covers 16 residues. Germline V CDR1 and CDR2: KGHDR, SFDVKD. The CDR3 sequence is CATSDLKAGANNEQFF. Here the CDR3 DNA reads TGTGCCACCAGTGATTTGAAGGCGGGAGCGAACAATGAGCAGTTCTTC.

The chain couples TRBV7-9 to TRBJ2-7, with 9 bases that match TRBD1. The CDR3 contains 15 residues. V shed 5 bases, J shed 3 bases, and the junction held 8 bases outside the gene matches. Germline V lookup: CDR1 SEHNR, CDR2 FQNEAQ (reference sequence). The CDR3 spells CASSIPGQGYYEQYF. The CDR3, as DNA: TGTGCCAGCAGCATCCCGGGACAGGGATACTACGAGCAGTACTTC.

Concerning this clonotype: A much more abundant neighbour one base away suggests this may be a read error. The chain combines TRBV5-1 with TRBJ1-2, with D perhaps matching TRBD1 (6 bases). V lost 3 bases, J lost 8 bases, and 14 bases lay in between. The CDR3 contains 13 residues. Germline V gives CDR1 SGHRS, CDR2 YFSETQ. CDR3 coding DNA: TGCGCCAGCAGCTCTGACGAGACAGGAGGCTACACCTTC. It codes for CASSSDETGGYTF.

This clonotype was counted only a few times. The chain employs TRBV29-1 and TRBJ2-7; 10 positions agree with TRBD1. Unmatched junction bases numbered 13, after V lost 5 bases and J lost 0 bases. CDR1 is SQVTM and CDR2 is ANQGSEA in the germline V gene. The CDR3 contains 17 residues. The CDR3 is CSVRGDRGSGSSYEQYF. CDR3 in DNA: TGCAGCGTTAGAGGGGACAGGGGATCAGGGAGCTCCTACGAGCAGTACTTC.

This clonotype was seen only once. CDR3 DNA: TGTGCCAGCAGCCAAGAAAGGCGTCTGGAGACCCGGGCTTTCTTT. Its translation: CASSQERRLETRAFF. This chain connects TRBV4-2 to TRBJ1-1, with D unresolved. Germline V lookup: CDR1 LGHNA, CDR2 YNFKEQ. CDR3 length: 15 amino acids. The V end lost 0 bases, the J end lost 11 bases, and 19 bases lay between the germline ends.

The chain employs TRBV27 and TRBJ2-7, with a weak D call TRBD2 (6 bases). The CDR3 runs to 14 residues. CDR1 and CDR2 (germline): MNHEY, SMNVEV (reference sequence). V was trimmed by 2 bases and J by 7 bases, leaving 15 bases between them. The CDR3 loop reads CASSLDFSGVEQYF. The CDR3 coding sequence is TGTGCCAGCAGTTTAGACTTCTCGGGAGTGGAGCAGTACTTC.

This sequence joins TRBV20-1 and TRBJ2-7; D unresolved. The CDR3 runs to 15 residues. Trimming cost V 5 bases and J 2 bases, with 19 bases left between them. Germline V lookup: CDR1 DFQATT, CDR2 SNEGSKA (reference sequence). CDR3 nucleotides: TGCAGTGCTGTTCCGGTAAGGGTCCCGGCCTACGAGCAGTACTTC. It encodes CSAVPVRVPAYEQYF.

This chain links TRBV27 with TRBJ2-7; TRBD1 aligns across 8 bases. The CDR3 runs 15 residues. From germline, CDR1 is MNHEY and CDR2 SMNVEV (reference sequence). Trimming removed 0 bases from V and 6 bases from J; junction bases left unmatched: 7. DNA of the CDR3: TGTGCCAGCAGTTTATCAGCCACAGGGGGTGTCGAGCAGTACTTC. It codes for CASSLSATGGVEQYF.

This clonotype was counted at least ten times. This rearrangement joins TRBV10-3 to TRBJ2-7; 7 bases fit TRBD1. The V and J ends lost 10 bases and 3 bases, in that order; junction bases with no gene match: 9. This CDR3 is built from 13 residues. Germline V gene sequence: CDR1 ENHRY, CDR2 SYGVKD. The CDR3 spells CATLGQANYEQYF. The CDR3 nucleotides are TGTGCCACCTTAGGACAGGCCAACTACGAGCAGTACTTC.

This clonotype was seen only a few times. The chain carries TRBV11-3 and TRBJ1-2; 7 bases map to TRBD1. The junction had 3 bases not matched to a gene; V was cut back by 0 bases and J by 2 bases. The CDR3 totals 15 residues. The germline CDR1 and CDR2 sequences are SGHNT and YENEEA. CDR3 region: CASSLERGQNYGYTF. The CDR3 DNA is TGTGCCAGCAGCTTAGAGAGGGGGCAAAACTATGGCTACACCTTC. The full variable domain, rest sourced from reference TRBV11-3 and TRBJ1-2, is EAGVVQSPRYKIIEKKQPVAFWCNPISGHNTLYWYLQNLGQGPELLIRYENEEAVDDSQLPKDRFSAERLKGVDSTLKIQPAELGDSAVYLCASSLERGQNYGYTFGSGTRLTVV.

This chain uses TRBV5-1 with TRBJ2-7; D may be TRBD1 (7 bases). The CDR3 length is 15 residues. Trimming stripped 4 bases from V and 0 bases from J, with 14 bases between. Germline CDR1 is SGHRS and CDR2 is YFSETQ. CDR3 residues: CASSLNRGGSYEQYF. The CDR3 DNA reads TGCGCCAGCAGCCTCAACAGGGGAGGCTCCTACGAGCAGTACTTC.

The chain combines TRBV2 with TRBJ2-1; 11 bases are shared with TRBD2. This CDR3 has 16 residues. Per the germline V gene, CDR1 is SNHLY and CDR2 is FYNNEI. V lost 4 bases, J lost 0 bases, and 2 bases stayed unmatched. CDR3 nucleotides: TGTGCCAGCAGTGGACTAGCGGGACGCTCCTACAATGAGCAGTTCTTC. It is translated as CASSGLAGRSYNEQFF.

This clonotype was observed a few times. The chain recombines TRBV4-1 with TRBJ1-2; 7 bases are a match to TRBD1. CDR3 length: 16 amino acids. V was pared by 3 bases and J by 4 bases, with 11 bases of the junction left unmatched. Germline values: CDR1 MGHRA, CDR2 YSYEKL. CDR3 protein: CASSHAPRDSPYGYTF. The CDR3 DNA reads as TGCGCCAGCAGCCATGCTCCTCGGGACAGTCCCTATGGCTACACCTTC.

This clonotype occurred a few times. The chain joins TRBV20-1 to TRBJ1-2; perhaps TRBD1 as D (6 bases). Trimming removed 5 bases at V and 6 bases at J, with 13 bases between. CDR1 is DFQATT, CDR2 SNEGSKA, per germline (reference sequence). The CDR3 runs to 12 residues. CDR3 coding DNA: TGCAGTGCTCGGTACGGGGGCGATGGCTACACCTTC. Amino acid sequence: CSARYGGDGYTF.

This chain connects TRBV27 to TRBJ2-7; D is undetermined. Germline CDR1 reads MNHEY; CDR2 reads SMNVEV (reference sequence). The ends were cut back, 6 bases at V and 0 bases at J, with 12 bases in the middle. This CDR3 is built from 14 residues. The CDR3 DNA is TGTGCCAGCAGAAGCCCGCTCTTCTCCTACGAGCAGTACTTC. It specifies CASRSPLFSYEQYF.

The rearrangement uses TRBV11-2 and TRBJ1-6; D is ambiguous. The CDR3 sequence is 16 residues long. V lost 4 bases to trimming and J lost 10 bases, with 20 bases between them. Germline CDR1 and CDR2: SGHAT and FQNNGV. The CDR3 sequence: CASSSPLGRSTSPLHF. In DNA form, the CDR3 reads TGTGCCAGCAGCTCCCCCCTGGGCAGGTCCACCTCACCCCTCCACTTT. The complete variable domain, with remaining parts taken from reference TRBV11-2 and TRBJ1-6, reads EAGVAQSPRYKIIEKRQSVAFWCNPISGHATLYWYQQILGQGPKLLIQFQNNGVVDDSQLPKDRFSAERLKGVDSTLKIQPAKLEDSAVYLCASSSPLGRSTSPLHFGNGTRLTVT.

The V and J genes are TRBV11-3 and TRBJ2-3; D unclear. The CDR3 spans 13 residues. V lost 0 bases, J lost 2 bases, and 3 bases lay in between. Per the germline V gene, CDR1 is SGHNT and CDR2 is YENEEA. This chain's CDR3 is CASSLDVTDTQYF. The DNA for the CDR3 is TGTGCCAGCAGCTTAGACGTCACAGATACGCAGTATTTT.

The chain employs TRBV12-3 or TRBV12-4 and TRBJ2-4; possibly TRBD1 or TRBD2 for D (6 bases each). The closer fit of TRBJ2-7 to the DNA end suggests the J call may be wrong. CDR3 size: 15 residues. The CDR3 spells CASSLTGKGGDEQYF. The CDR3 DNA follows: TGTGCCAGCAGTTTAACAGGGAAAGGAGGGGACGAGCAGTACTTC.

The chain combines TRBV18 with TRBJ2-6, with a tentative D call TRBD1 (5 bases). CDR1 and CDR2 from the germline V gene are KGHSH and LQKENI. V was shortened by 6 bases and J by 0 bases, with 12 bases between the two germline ends. The CDR3 loop spans 16 amino acids. This CDR3 reads CASSPDISSGANVLTF. The DNA of the CDR3 is TGTGCCAGCTCGCCGGACATCAGCTCTGGGGCCAACGTCCTGACTTTC.

There are a few counts of this clonotype. The chain has TRBV7-3 and TRBJ2-1; D possibly corresponds to TRBD2 (6 bases). V gave up 0 bases and J gave up 9 bases, with 15 bases separating them. This CDR3 contains 15 residues. Germline CDR1 is SGHTA and CDR2 is FQGTGA. The CDR3 region has the DNA TGTGCCAGCAGCTTAACGCCTAGCGAAAATGGTGAGCAGTTCTTC. The encoded protein is CASSLTPSENGEQFF.

There are a few counts of this clonotype. The V gene is TRBV6-6, the J gene TRBJ2-6; unclear D gene. The CDR3 is 15 residues long. The V and J ends lost 2 bases and 0 bases respectively, with 5 bases between them. Looked up from germline, CDR1 is MNHNY and CDR2 is SVGAGI (reference sequence). The CDR3 DNA sequence: TGTGCCAGCAGTTACGACCACTCTGGGGCCAACGTCCTGACTTTC. It is translated as CASSYDHSGANVLTF.

This clonotype has more than one count but fewer than ten. The rearrangement links TRBV5-1 to TRBJ2-3; 7 bases agree with TRBD2. The CDR3 runs 16 residues. Germline V gene lookup returns CDR1 SGHRS and CDR2 YFSETQ. Trimming took 3 bases from V and 2 from J; bases not matched to a gene: 9. In nucleotides, the CDR3 is TGCGCCAGCAGCTCAACTAGTGGGACTAACACAGATACGCAGTATTTT. Translating it yields CASSSTSGTNTDTQYF.

The chain carries TRBV29-1 and TRBJ2-7; 7 bases line up with TRBD1. The V segment lost 5 bases and the J segment 7 bases; nucleotides outside the gene matches: 5. This CDR3 has 11 residues. Looked up from germline, CDR1 is SQVTM and CDR2 is ANQGSEA. CDR3 nucleotide sequence: TGCAGCGTTAAGACAGGGTTGGAGCAGTACTTC. Amino acids: CSVKTGLEQYF.

The chain recombines TRBV9 with TRBJ2-3; 7 bases match TRBD2. Per the germline V gene, CDR1 is SGDLS and CDR2 is YYNGEE. V trimming: 4 bases; J trimming: 3 bases; junction bases outside the gene matches: 14. CDR3 length equals 17 residues. CDR3 sequence: CASSPRLAPGGTDTQYF. In DNA, the CDR3 is TGTGCCAGCAGCCCCCGACTAGCCCCGGGAGGAACAGATACGCAGTATTTT.

This chain uses TRBV6-2 or TRBV6-3 with TRBJ2-5; D not certain. The CDR3 contains 12 residues. In germline, CDR1 is MNHEY, CDR2 SVGEGT. Trimming left V 2 bases short and J 13 bases short, with 14 bases between. The CDR3 spells CASSYSPYERYF. The CDR3 nucleotides are TGTGCCAGCAGTTACAGCCCCTACGAGCGGTACTTC.